This T cell receptor beta chain was captured by sequencing in a study of blood T cell repertoires in COVID-19. Data came from immunoSEQ multiplex PCR; TCRdb stores just in-frame clones and leaves some out. The sample consists of just over 350,000 clones, less than 90% of them appearing once. The TCR comes from a woman in her 30s who had recovered from COVID-19. The sequenced material came from PBMCs or T cells enriched from blood (not recorded which).

CDR3 nucleotides: TGCGCCAGCAGCTTGGGGTTCGAGGACACTGAAGCTTTCTTT. Protein product: CASSLGFEDTEAFF. This chain connects TRBV5-1 to TRBJ1-1; no reliable D call. V gave up 0 bases and J gave up 3 bases, with 9 bases separating them. CDR3 length: 14 amino acids. Germline CDR1 is SGHRS and CDR2 is YFSETQ.